This is a list of T cell receptor beta chains from one sample in a study of cytomegalovirus exposure and HLA in healthy donors. Libraries were prepared by immunoSEQ multiplex PCR; TCRdb keeps only in-frame clonotypes and omits some of them. The sample includes about 110,000 clones, 85% to 90% seen only once; the top ten take more than 2%. Sample: PBMCs. These receptors were taken from a woman aged 18 to 35 in good health and CMV-seronegative. Each CDR3 is given with its conserved first and last residue. A D gene is named only where the DNA matches it firmly. Rows may omit the clone size; those that give it use once, few, many or a size class.

D gene | J gene | clone size | V gene | CDR3 length | CDR3 DNA | CDR3 protein
NA | TRBJ2-7 | NA | TRBV18 | 17 | TGTGCCAGCTCAGCCAGACCTCGACAGACCCGCTCCTACGAGCAGTACTTC | CASSARPRQTRSYEQYF
TRBD1 | TRBJ2-7 | NA | TRBV11-3 | 14 | TGTGCCAGCAGCTTATCAGGGGGCTCCTACGAGCAGTACTTC | CASSLSGGSYEQYF
TRBD2 | TRBJ2-3 | NA | TRBV7-9 | 15 | TGTGCCAGCAGCTTCGGACTAGCGGGAGTCTCTACGCAGTATTTT | CASSFGLAGVSTQYF
NA | TRBJ2-7 | NA | TRBV5-1 | 16 | TGCGCCAGCAGCTTGGATGAGGTAACGCGGCCCTACGAGCAGTACTTC | CASSLDEVTRPYEQYF
TRBD1 | TRBJ1-5 | NA | TRBV6-1 | 16 | TGTGCCAGCAGTGTTGACAGGGCTCCTAGCAATCAGCCCCAGCATTTT | CASSVDRAPSNQPQHF
NA | TRBJ1-3 | NA | TRBV6-1 | 14 | TGTGCCAGCCTCGTTTCCTACTCTGGAAACACCATATATTTT | CASLVSYSGNTIYF
NA | TRBJ1-4 | NA | TRBV5-1 | 15 | TGCGCCAGCAGCCTGCAGAAGGGGGGGAGTGAAAAACTGTTTTTT | CASSLQKGGSEKLFF
NA | TRBJ1-2 | NA | TRBV9 | 15 | TGTGCCAGCAGCGTAGGGCCAAGTACAACCCATGGCTACACCTTC | CASSVGPSTTHGYTF
NA | TRBJ2-5 | NA | TRBV9 | 14 | TGTGCCAGCAGCGAGGCGGGCGGTACCGAGACCCAGTACTTC | CASSEAGGTETQYF
TRBD1 | TRBJ2-7 | NA | TRBV30 | 14 | TGTGCCTGGAGTGAGTGGACAGGGCAGGACGAGCAGTACTTC | CAWSEWTGQDEQYF
TRBD2 | TRBJ2-1 | NA | TRBV7-8 | 18 | TGTGCCAGCAGCTTTTTGGGACTAGCGGGATTGGACGGGAATGAGCAGTTCTTC | CASSFLGLAGLDGNEQFF
NA | TRBJ1-3 | NA | TRBV29-1 | 16 | TGCAGCGCCGCCCAGGTAGGAAAAAGGACAGGAAACACCATATATTTT | CSAAQVGKRTGNTIYF
NA | TRBJ2-1 | NA | TRBV7-6 | 16 | TGTGCCAGCAGCTTAATAGCGGAGGTCGCCTACAATGAGCAGTTCTTC | CASSLIAEVAYNEQFF
NA | TRBJ1-1 | NA | TRBV7-9 | 19 | TGTGCCAGCAGCTTAGTCAGTGTACGGGACACAGATATGAACACTGAAGCTTTCTTT | CASSLVSVRDTDMNTEAFF
NA | TRBJ2-7 | NA | TRBV7-2 | 11 | TGTGCCAGCAGTTCTAGCGTCAAGCAGTACTTC | CASSSSVKQYF
NA | TRBJ2-2 | NA | TRBV5-1 | 17 | TGCGCCAGCAGCTCCCCTGACTCTGGTACGAACACCGGGGAGCTGTTTTTT | CASSSPDSGTNTGELFF
NA | TRBJ2-7 | NA | TRBV10-3 | 14 | TGTGCCATCAGCGAGCGGGACAGTTCCTACGAGCAGTACTTC | CAISERDSSYEQYF
TRBD1 | TRBJ1-1 | NA | TRBV7-2 | 16 | TGTGCCAGCAGCTTAGATCTCGGACAGGGAAACACTGAAGCTTTCTTT | CASSLDLGQGNTEAFF
TRBD1 | TRBJ2-7 | NA | TRBV29-1 | 14 | TGCAGCGTTGTTGTGGACAGGGGGTACTACGAGCAGTACTTC | CSVVVDRGYYEQYF
NA | TRBJ1-2 | NA | TRBV5-8 | 15 | TGTGCCAGCAGCTTGTGGGGCAACAGAAATAATGGCTACACCTTC | CASSLWGNRNNGYTF
NA | TRBJ1-2 | once | TRBV27 | 17 | TGTGCCAGCAGTTTAGGAGGAAGTGTAGAGGGCGGCTATGGCTACACCTTC | CASSLGGSVEGGYGYTF
NA | TRBJ2-3 | NA | TRBV7-9 | 12 | TGTGCCAGCAGGATCCGGACAGATACGCAGTATTTT | CASRIRTDTQYF
TRBD1 | TRBJ2-7 | NA | TRBV19 | 13 | TGTGCCAGCCAAGACAGGGACACCTACGAGCAGTACTTC | CASQDRDTYEQYF
TRBD2 | TRBJ2-3 | NA | TRBV9 | 16 | TGTGCCAGCAGAGAATCGGGGGGGGGCCCCACAGATACGCAGTATTTT | CASRESGGGPTDTQYF
NA | TRBJ2-1 | NA | TRBV6-6 | 15 | TGTGCCAGCACCGGAGCTATCCTCCCCTACAATGAGCAGTTCTTC | CASTGAILPYNEQFF
TRBD1 | TRBJ2-7 | NA | TRBV7-9 | 14 | TGTGCCAGCAGCTTAACAGGGGGCGATTACGAGCAGTACTTC | CASSLTGGDYEQYF
NA | TRBJ1-2 | NA | TRBV30 | 12 | TGTGCCTGGATTGACAGCTTCTATGGCTACACCTTC | CAWIDSFYGYTF
TRBD1 | TRBJ2-7 | NA | TRBV7-2 | 15 | TGTGCCAGCAGCTTACAGGGGGCAAACTCCTACGAGCAGTACTTC | CASSLQGANSYEQYF
NA | TRBJ2-3 | NA | TRBV11-2 | 18 | TGTGCCAGCAGCTTAGTCGTGGGAGCCATTGGCATAACAGATACGCAGTATTTT | CASSLVVGAIGITDTQYF
TRBD2 | TRBJ2-7 | NA | TRBV7-2 | 14 | TGTGCCAGCAGCTTGGGGACTAGCTCGTTCGAGCAGTACTTC | CASSLGTSSFEQYF
TRBD1 | TRBJ2-7 | NA | TRBV27 | 14 | TGTGCCAGCAGTCGGGACAGGGGTGACTACGAGCAGTACTTC | CASSRDRGDYEQYF
TRBD1 | TRBJ2-7 | NA | TRBV6-6 | 16 | TGTGCCAGCAGTCCTTACGCAGGGGGCGCGAGGTACGAGCAGTACTTC | CASSPYAGGARYEQYF
NA | TRBJ2-1 | NA | TRBV27 | 11 | TGTGCCAGCAGTTTTGGCATTGAGCAGTTCTTC | CASSFGIEQFF
TRBD1 | TRBJ1-1 | once | TRBV7-9 | 12 | TGTGCCAGCAGCCAAGGGACAGGGGAAGCTTTCTTT | CASSQGTGEAFF
NA | TRBJ2-3 | once | TRBV4-2 | 13 | TGTGCCAGCAGCCAAGCCCTGAGGGATACGCAGTATTTT | CASSQALRDTQYF
TRBD2 | TRBJ2-1 | NA | TRBV6-4 | 16 | TGTGCCAGCAGTGAAGGGCGGGGGGATACCTACAATGAGCAGTTCTTC | CASSEGRGDTYNEQFF
TRBD1 | TRBJ1-6 | few | TRBV28 | 15 | TGTGCCAGCAGTTTATCGGACAGGGAGAATTCACCCCTCCACTTT | CASSLSDRENSPLHF
NA | TRBJ1-2 | NA | TRBV28 | 14 | TGTGCCAGCAGTGAATACAGGGTAAACTATGGCTACACCTTC | CASSEYRVNYGYTF
NA | TRBJ2-3 | NA | TRBV4-2 | 16 | TGTGCCAGCAGCCAAGCTTTACCGGGGGGCACAGATACGCAGTATTTT | CASSQALPGGTDTQYF
NA | TRBJ2-7 | NA | TRBV13 | 13 | TGTGCCAGCAGCTTAGGCCGTAACTACGAGCAGTACTTC | CASSLGRNYEQYF
TRBD2 | TRBJ2-3 | NA | TRBV5-6 | 17 | TGTGCCAGCAGCTTGGGACCTAGCGGAACCATCACAGATACGCAGTATTTT | CASSLGPSGTITDTQYF
TRBD2 | TRBJ2-1 | NA | TRBV2 | 15 | TGTGCCAGCAGTGAGGAGCGGGGGGATTACAATGAGCAGTTCTTC | CASSEERGDYNEQFF
NA | TRBJ1-3 | NA | TRBV5-6 | 14 | TGTGCCAGCAGCTCTGGGCTTTCTGGAAACACCATATATTTT | CASSSGLSGNTIYF
NA | TRBJ2-1 | NA | TRBV7-3 | 13 | TGTGCCAGCAGCATACAGGGGGGGCATGAGCAGTTCTTC | CASSIQGGHEQFF
TRBD2 | TRBJ2-1 | NA | TRBV4-3 | 15 | TGCGCCAGCAGCCAAGGCGGGAGGGGCTACAATGAGCAGTTCTTC | CASSQGGRGYNEQFF
NA | TRBJ2-7 | NA | TRBV11-1 | 16 | TGTGCCAGCAGCCTCCTGTCCGGGGGATTGAAACACGAGCAGTACTTC | CASSLLSGGLKHEQYF
NA | TRBJ1-3 | NA | TRBV2 | 16 | TGTGCCAGCAGGGAGGTACTGGGGAGGACTGGAAACACCATATATTTT | CASREVLGRTGNTIYF
TRBD1 | TRBJ2-7 | few | TRBV7-2 | 17 | TGTGCCAGCAGCTCCCGACAGGGGGATAGGAGCTCCTACGAGCAGTACTTC | CASSSRQGDRSSYEQYF